This T cell receptor (beta chain) is from a study of T-cell reconstitution after alpha-beta-depleted transplantation in children. Study-wide results and caveats: Expanded graft clones numbering several hundred reportedly gave rise to alpha-beta T cells about two months after transplant. Where some patients showed high TCRbeta diversity at day 60, it came from recipient T cells and thymic progenitors that had survived. At the one-year point after transplant, T-cell counts and TCRbeta diversity were found to come mostly from T cells that had been newly produced.

This clonotype was observed a handful of times. What it binds is not known. The TCRbeta library was prepared with unique molecular identifiers. TCRdb redid the calling of the PCR reads with MiXCR, one entry per CDR3 protein. There are 250,000 to 400,000 distinct CDR3 sequences in the sample; approximately 20% occur only once, and roughly 9.8% lies in the top ten. The ends were cut back, 2 bases at V and 7 bases at J, with 9 bases in the middle. The CDR3 runs to 14 residues. Sequencing used PBMCs, mostly from graft donor cells, obtained 180 days after TCRalphabeta/CD19-depleted stem cell transplant. The V call is TRBV12-3 or TRBV12-4, the J call TRBJ1-6; D uncertain. The clonotype comes from a male patient younger than 18 who had a stem cell transplant for acute lymphoblastic leukemia, so the T cells may come from the graft donor. This CDR3 reads CASSLFGVNSPLHF. In DNA form, the CDR3 reads TGTGCCAGCAGTTTATTTGGGGTAAATTCACCCCTCCACTTT.